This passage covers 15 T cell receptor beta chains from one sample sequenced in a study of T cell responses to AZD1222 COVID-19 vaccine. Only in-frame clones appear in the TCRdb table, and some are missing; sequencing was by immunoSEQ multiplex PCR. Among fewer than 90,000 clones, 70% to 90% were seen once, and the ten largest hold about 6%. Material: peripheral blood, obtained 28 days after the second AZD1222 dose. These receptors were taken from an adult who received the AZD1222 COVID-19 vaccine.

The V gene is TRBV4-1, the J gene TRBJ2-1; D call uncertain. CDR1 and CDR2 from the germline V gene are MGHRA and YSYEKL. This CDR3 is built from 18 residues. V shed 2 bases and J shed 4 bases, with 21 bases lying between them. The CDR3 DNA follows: TGCGCCAGCAGCCAATACCATGGGCGGCTGAACCCATACAATGAGCAGTTCTTC. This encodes CASSQYHGRLNPYNEQFF.

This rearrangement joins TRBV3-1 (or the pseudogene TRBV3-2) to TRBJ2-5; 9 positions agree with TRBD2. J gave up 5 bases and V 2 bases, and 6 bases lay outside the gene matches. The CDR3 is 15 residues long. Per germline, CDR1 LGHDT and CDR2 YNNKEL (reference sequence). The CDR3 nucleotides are TGTGCCAGCAGCCAACTAGCGGGGCCGGGGGAGACCCAGTACTTC. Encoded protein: CASSQLAGPGETQYF.

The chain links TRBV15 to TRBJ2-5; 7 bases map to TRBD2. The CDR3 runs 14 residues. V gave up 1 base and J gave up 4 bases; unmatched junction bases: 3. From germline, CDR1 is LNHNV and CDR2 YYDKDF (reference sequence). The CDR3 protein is CATSRAGGRETQYF. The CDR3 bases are TGTGCCACCAGCAGAGCGGGGGGACGAGAGACCCAGTACTTC.

This chain's CDR3 is CASVDSHYGYTF. DNA of the CDR3: TGTGCCAGCGTTGACAGTCACTATGGCTACACCTTC. This chain connects TRBV12-3 or TRBV12-4 to TRBJ1-2, with D possibly being TRBD1 (5 bases). V was trimmed by 8 bases and J by 3 bases, leaving 10 bases between them. There are 12 residues in the CDR3.

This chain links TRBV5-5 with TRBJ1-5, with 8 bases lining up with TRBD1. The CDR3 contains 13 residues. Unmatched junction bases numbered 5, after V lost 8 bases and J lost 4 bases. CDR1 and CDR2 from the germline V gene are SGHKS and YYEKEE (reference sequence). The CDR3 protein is CARGDRRNQPQHF. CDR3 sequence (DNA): TGTGCCAGGGGGGACAGGCGAAATCAGCCCCAGCATTTT.

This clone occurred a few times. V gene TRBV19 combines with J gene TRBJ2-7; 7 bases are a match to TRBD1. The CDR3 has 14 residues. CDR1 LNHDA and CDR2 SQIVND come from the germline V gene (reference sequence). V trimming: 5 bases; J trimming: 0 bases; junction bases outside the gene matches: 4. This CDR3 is CASSGRGPSYEQYF. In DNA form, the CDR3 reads TGTGCCAGTAGTGGTAGGGGGCCCTCCTACGAGCAGTACTTC.

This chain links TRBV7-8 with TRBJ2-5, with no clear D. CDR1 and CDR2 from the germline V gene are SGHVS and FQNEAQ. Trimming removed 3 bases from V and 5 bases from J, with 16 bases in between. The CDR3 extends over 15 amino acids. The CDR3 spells CASSLAGPSSETQYF. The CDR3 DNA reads TGTGCCAGCAGCTTGGCCGGGCCGTCTTCGGAGACCCAGTACTTC.

The CDR3 DNA is TGTGCCAGTAGACGTGAGCGCCAGGATGAGCAGTTCTTC. It codes for CASRRERQDEQFF. The gene calls are TRBV19 and TRBJ2-1; D remains ambiguous. The CDR3 loop spans 13 amino acids. V was cut by 6 bases and J by 8 bases, with 14 bases left in between. Looked up from germline, CDR1 is LNHDA and CDR2 is SQIVND (reference sequence). Filled out from reference TRBV19 and TRBJ2-1, the complete variable domain reads DGGITQSPKYLFRKEGQNVTLSCEQNLNHDAMYWYRQDPGQGLRLIYYSQIVNDFQKGDIAEGYSVSREKKESFPLTVTSAQKNPTAFYLCASRRERQDEQFFGPGTRLTVL.

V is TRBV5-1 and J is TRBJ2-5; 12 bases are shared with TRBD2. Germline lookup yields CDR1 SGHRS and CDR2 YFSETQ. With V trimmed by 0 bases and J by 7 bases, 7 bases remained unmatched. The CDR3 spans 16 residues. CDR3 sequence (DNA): TGCGCCAGCAGCTTGGAAACTAGCGGGAGGCTCTTGACCCAGTACTTC. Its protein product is CASSLETSGRLLTQYF.

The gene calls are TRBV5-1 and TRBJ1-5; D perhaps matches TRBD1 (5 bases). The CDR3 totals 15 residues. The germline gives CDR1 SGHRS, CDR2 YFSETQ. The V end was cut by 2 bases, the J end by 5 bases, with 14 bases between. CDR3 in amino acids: CASSLGAGGDQPQHF. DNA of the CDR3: TGCGCCAGCAGCTTAGGCGCAGGAGGGGATCAGCCCCAGCATTTT.

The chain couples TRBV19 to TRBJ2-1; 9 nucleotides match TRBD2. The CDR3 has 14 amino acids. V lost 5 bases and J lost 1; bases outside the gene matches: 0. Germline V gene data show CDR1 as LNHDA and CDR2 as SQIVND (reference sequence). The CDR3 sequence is CASSLAGSYNEQFF. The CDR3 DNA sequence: TGTGCCAGTAGTCTAGCGGGGTCCTACAATGAGCAGTTCTTC.

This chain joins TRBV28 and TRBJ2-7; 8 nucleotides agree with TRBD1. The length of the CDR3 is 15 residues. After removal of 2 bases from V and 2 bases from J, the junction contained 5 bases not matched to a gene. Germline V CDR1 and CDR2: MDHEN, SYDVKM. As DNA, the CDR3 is TGTGCCAGCAGTTTACGACGGACAGGGCCCTACGAGCAGTACTTC. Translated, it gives CASSLRRTGPYEQYF.

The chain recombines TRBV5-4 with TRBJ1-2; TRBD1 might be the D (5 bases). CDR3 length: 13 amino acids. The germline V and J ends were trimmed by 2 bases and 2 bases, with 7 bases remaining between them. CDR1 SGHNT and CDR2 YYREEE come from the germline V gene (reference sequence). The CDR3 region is CASSLGENYGYTF. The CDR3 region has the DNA TGTGCCAGCAGCTTAGGGGAGAACTATGGCTACACCTTC. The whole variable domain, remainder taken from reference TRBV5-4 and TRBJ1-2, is ETGVTQSPTHLIKTRGQQVTLRCSSQSGHNTVSWYQQALGQGPQFIFQYYREEENGRGNFPPRFSGLQFPNYSSELNVNALELDDSALYLCASSLGENYGYTFGSGTRLTVV.

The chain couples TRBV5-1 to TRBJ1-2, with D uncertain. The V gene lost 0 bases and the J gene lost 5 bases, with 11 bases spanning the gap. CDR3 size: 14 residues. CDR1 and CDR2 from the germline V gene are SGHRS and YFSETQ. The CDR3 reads CASSLAAGRYGYTF. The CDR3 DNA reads TGCGCCAGCAGCTTGGCCGCTGGGCGGTATGGCTACACCTTC.

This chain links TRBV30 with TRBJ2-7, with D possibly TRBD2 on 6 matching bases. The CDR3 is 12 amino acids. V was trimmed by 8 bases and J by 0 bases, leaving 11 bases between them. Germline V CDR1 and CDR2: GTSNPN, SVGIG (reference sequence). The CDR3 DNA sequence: TGTGCCGGAGGGGAGAGCTCCTACGAGCAGTACTTC. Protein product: CAGGESSYEQYF.